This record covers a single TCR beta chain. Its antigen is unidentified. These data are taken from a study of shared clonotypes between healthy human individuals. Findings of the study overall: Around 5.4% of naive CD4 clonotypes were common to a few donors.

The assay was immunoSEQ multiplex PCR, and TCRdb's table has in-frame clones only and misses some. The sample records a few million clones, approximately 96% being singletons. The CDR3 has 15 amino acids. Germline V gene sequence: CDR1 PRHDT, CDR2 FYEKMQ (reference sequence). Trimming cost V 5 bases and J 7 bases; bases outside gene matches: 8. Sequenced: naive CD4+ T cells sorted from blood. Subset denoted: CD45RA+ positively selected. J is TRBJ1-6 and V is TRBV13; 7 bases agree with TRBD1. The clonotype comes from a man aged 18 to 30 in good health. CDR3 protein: CASSLKTGWNSPLHF. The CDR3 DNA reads TGTGCCAGCAGCCTAAAGACAGGGTGGAATTCACCCCTCCACTTT.